The 5 T cell receptor beta chains below come from one sample, sequenced in a study of early T cells in non-severe SARS-CoV-2 infection. TCRdb passed the 5' RACE reads through MiXCR, listing each CDR3 protein once. This sample has about 92,000 distinct CDR3 sequences, with 14% found just once. Input material: whole blood. The receptors here all came from an adult who was a healthcare worker with PCR-confirmed SARS-CoV-2 infection or an uninfected control (not recorded which).

This clonotype was detected only once. V is TRBV7-8 and J is TRBJ2-2; no firm D call. This CDR3 contains 15 residues. Trimming left V 7 bases short and J 3 bases short, with 15 bases between. Germline CDR1 reads SGHVS; CDR2 reads FQNEAQ. DNA for the CDR3: TGTGCCAGCACGGCGTACGGAAGATACACCGGGGAGCTGTTTTTT. This gives the protein CASTAYGRYTGELFF.

There are many counts of this clonotype. V and J are TRBV7-6 and TRBJ2-7, with a possible D match to TRBD2 (5 bases). V shed 5 bases and J shed 0 bases, with 11 bases lying between them. Looked up from germline, CDR1 is SGHVS and CDR2 is FNYEAQ. This CDR3 region has 14 residues. DNA of the CDR3: TGTGCCAGCAGCCCGGACTGGAGCTCCTACGAGCAGTACTTC. The encoded protein is CASSPDWSSYEQYF.

The V gene is TRBV7-8, the J gene TRBJ2-2; D unresolved. Between the trimmed V and J ends, which lost 8 bases and 1 base, there was a span of 5 bases. Germline CDR1 reads SGHVS; CDR2 reads FQNEAQ. CDR3 length: 12 amino acids. In DNA form, the CDR3 reads TGTGCCAGCCTATGGAACACCGGGGAGCTGTTTTTT. Protein product: CASLWNTGELFF.

CDR3 sequence: CASSTIAGNRFSYEQYF. The CDR3, as DNA: TGTGCCAGTAGTACAATAGCCGGGAACAGGTTCTCCTACGAGCAGTACTTC. The chain links TRBV19 to TRBJ2-7; D may match TRBD1 or TRBD2 (5 bases each). The CDR3 loop spans 17 amino acids. Germline loops: CDR1 LNHDA, CDR2 SQIVND (reference sequence). V was trimmed by 4 bases and J by 0 bases, leaving 19 bases between them.

The chain is built from TRBV10-3 and TRBJ2-3, with D tentatively TRBD1 (6 bases). This CDR3 region has 14 residues. Germline V gives CDR1 ENHRY, CDR2 SYGVKD. Trimming cost V 7 bases and J 0 bases, with 11 bases left between them. CDR3 loop: CAITKDSSTDTQYF. For the CDR3, the DNA is TGTGCCATCACAAAGGACAGTAGCACAGATACGCAGTATTTT.